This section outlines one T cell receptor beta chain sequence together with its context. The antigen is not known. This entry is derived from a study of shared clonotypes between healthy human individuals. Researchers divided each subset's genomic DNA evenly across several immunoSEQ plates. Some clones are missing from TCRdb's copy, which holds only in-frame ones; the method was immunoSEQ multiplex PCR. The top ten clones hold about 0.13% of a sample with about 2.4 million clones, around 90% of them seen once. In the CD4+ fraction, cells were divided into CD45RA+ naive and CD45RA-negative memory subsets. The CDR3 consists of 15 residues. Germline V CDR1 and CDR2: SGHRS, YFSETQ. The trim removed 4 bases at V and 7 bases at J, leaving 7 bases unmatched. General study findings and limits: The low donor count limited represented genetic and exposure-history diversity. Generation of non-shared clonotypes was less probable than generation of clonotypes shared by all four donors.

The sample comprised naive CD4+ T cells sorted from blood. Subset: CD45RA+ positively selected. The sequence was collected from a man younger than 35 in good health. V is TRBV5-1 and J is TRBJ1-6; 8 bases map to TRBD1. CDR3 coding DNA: TGCGCCAGCAGCATTCTGACAGGGGAAAATTCACCCCTCCACTTT. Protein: CASSILTGENSPLHF.